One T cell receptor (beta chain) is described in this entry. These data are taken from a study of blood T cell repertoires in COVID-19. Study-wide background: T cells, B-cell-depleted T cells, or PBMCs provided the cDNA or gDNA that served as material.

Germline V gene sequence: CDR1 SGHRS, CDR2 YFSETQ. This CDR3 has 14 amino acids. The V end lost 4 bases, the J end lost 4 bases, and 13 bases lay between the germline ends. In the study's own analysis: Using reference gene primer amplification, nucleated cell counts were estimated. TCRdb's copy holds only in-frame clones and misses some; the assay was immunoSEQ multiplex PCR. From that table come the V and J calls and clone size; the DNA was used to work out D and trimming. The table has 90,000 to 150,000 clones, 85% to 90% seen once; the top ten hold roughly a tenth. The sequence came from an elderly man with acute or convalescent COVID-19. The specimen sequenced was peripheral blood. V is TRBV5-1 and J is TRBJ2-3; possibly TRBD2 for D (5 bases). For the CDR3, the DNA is TGCGCCAGCAGCCGTGGATCTAGCCCAGATACGCAGTATTTT. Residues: CASSRGSSPDTQYF.